This T cell receptor beta chain appears in the sequencing data of a study of human T cells and chemical hapten exposure (dated by TCRdb to the early 2020s). About the investigation overall: For sensitization, 2% DPC in acetone was applied to a 2 cm by 2 cm area of upper inner arm skin. Patients additionally received weekly therapeutic DPC doses to the scalp throughout the roughly 24-week study period. Patch testing was done on the upper back using Finn chambers containing 0.01% DPC, and results were scored after 6 days according to International Contact Dermatitis Research Group standards. The patient cohort, mostly female, included alopecia areata with under or over 50% scalp involvement, alopecia totalis and alopecia universalis. Libraries were pooled for sequencing, and per-sample TCR yields varied mainly because of small differences in library volumes within the pool. The study tracked peripheral blood TCR repertoire changes in vivo during primary and secondary sensitization to the hapten diphenylcyclopropenone (DPC) in alopecia patients. Blood was sampled from patients pre-sensitization (week 0) and at 2, 6 and about 24 weeks after DPC sensitization. About 28 alopecia patients gave blood for TCR sequencing at one to four time points (pre-sensitization, 2, 6 and 24 weeks). Study-wide findings and limitations: No change with DPC sensitization was found in the number of TCRs above 1 in 1000 frequency, and no evidence of global repertoire structure alterations was found. Compared with pre-sensitization or healthy control sets, expanded TCRs formed significantly more large CDR3 similarity clusters, which is consistent with antigen-driven responses. Patch test score was positively correlated with the number of PT1 expanded TCRs, with significance at thresholds 8, 16 and 32 but not at 4. Repeated subsampling changed both the strength of the expansion versus patch-test correlation and the threshold at which the correlation became significant. Because every patient had alopecia, a presumed autoimmune disease, the patients' immune response might differ from that of healthy individuals.

Reading from cysteine to phenylalanine, the CDR3 counts 13 amino acids. Here the CDR3 DNA is all that survives: 39 bases in frame from base 1. CDR1 and CDR2, looked up from the germline V gene, are MDHEN and SYDVKM. Deletion took 7 bases off V and 3 bases off J, with a span of 13 bases between the germline ends. Worth noting for this clonotype: The clone's antigen remains unknown. Base qualities are not at hand, and no much larger clone is one base apart.

Explained via the paper, the time point label denotes: pre-sensitization, week 0. Sample treatment or condition, as interpreted from the label and publication: therapeutic diphenylcyclopropenone sensitization with weekly scalp DPC. At each patch-test visit, blood was drawn before the patch test was applied. Patients were considered eligible if aged 18 to 70, diagnosed with alopecia and deemed suitable for DPC therapy, and patients were excluded if pregnant. Total RNA was isolated from unfractionated whole blood collected in Tempus Blood RNA tubes. The library was generated by RACE. Sequencing took place on a NextSeq 500. During library preparation, unique molecular identifiers were attached to individual cDNA molecules so that TCRs could be counted quantitatively and reproducibly. Both TCR alpha and TCR beta chains were sequenced from each blood RNA sample. As for the original processing: A median of around 100,000 TCRs per sample was observed, with a range of about 20,000 to 690,600. V, J and CDR3 annotation of the TCR reads was carried out using the Decombinator software suite. Every sample was subsampled to the same number of TCRs (28,000) for the PS versus PT1 abundance plots. Expanded TCRs were defined as absent before sensitization and observed at least eight times at the 2-week time point. Starting from the raw public reads, TCRdb applied fastp trimming at Q25, assembled clones with MiXCR and retained in-frame beta chains. Rows with a matching CDR3 protein are joined into one entry that keeps the most common DNA and genes. For this entry, the V and J calls and clone size follow TCRdb and not the study's own pipeline. The sample has fewer than 150,000 distinct CDR3 sequences on record, about 13% of them singletons. Around 3% of the sample is held by the ten biggest clonotypes.

The sequence derives from a woman between 18 and 29 years old with alopecia areata. Some clones in this sample may be carry-over from other donors' samples. The sample in question was whole blood, obtained in connection with sensitization to the hapten diphenylcyclopropenone (DPC). The chain links TRBV28 with TRBJ2-7, with no D gene named confidently. The CDR3 protein is CASTNPWSYEQYF. The DNA reads TGTGCCAGCACCAACCCCTGGAGCTACGAGCAGTACTTC. Outside the CDR3, residues come from the reference TRBV28 and TRBJ2-7 proteins, so the full variable domain is: DVKVTQSSRYLVKRTGEKVFLECVQDMDHENMFWYRQDPGLGLRLIYFSYDVKMKEKGDIPEGYSVSREKKERFSLILESASTNQTSMYLCASTNPWSYEQYFGPGTRLTVT.